The clone carrying this T cell receptor (beta chain) has at least ten counts. Expressed TCRB transcripts were sequenced because the isolated RNA had all been reverse transcribed beforehand. The protocol was immunoSEQ multiplex PCR, while the TCRdb copy is restricted to in-frame clones and leaves out a portion. The repertoire consists of under 250,000 clones, with roughly a tenth occurring once and the leading ten covering approximately 1.3%. The data originate from a study of beta chain features in type 1 diabetes. This CDR3 spans 13 amino acids. From germline, CDR1 is MNHNY and CDR2 SVGAGI (reference sequence). Trimming took 2 bases from V and 2 from J, leaving 5 bases between them.

This sequence originates from a man in his late teens or twenties in good health. This chain uses TRBV6-6 with TRBJ2-3; D remains unclear. Material: central memory CD4+ T cells from blood. CDR3 loop: CASSYVDTDTQYF. In DNA, the CDR3 is TGTGCCAGCAGTTACGTCGACACAGATACGCAGTATTTT.